One and the same sample provided the 5 T cell receptor beta chains below, sequenced in a study of cytomegalovirus exposure and HLA in healthy donors. Vbeta (60) and Jbeta (13) primers were used in the PCR. Generated by immunoSEQ multiplex PCR, the TCRdb table keeps only in-frame clones and is missing some. The data show 70,000 to 95,000 clones, more than 75% seen once. Input material: PBMCs. These TCRs come from a man aged 18 to 30 in good health and CMV-seronegative.

The chain has TRBV2 and TRBJ1-2; D might be TRBD1 (5 bases). The CDR3 loop spans 15 amino acids. The ends were cut back, 7 bases at V and 7 bases at J, with 22 bases in the middle. Germline CDR1 is SNHLY and CDR2 is FYNNEI. The CDR3 region is CASIPRGGAMSGYTF. Written as DNA, the CDR3 is TGTGCCAGCATTCCCCGAGGAGGGGCAATGAGTGGCTACACCTTC. The full variable domain, its missing parts supplied by reference TRBV2 and TRBJ1-2, is EPEVTQTPSHQVTQMGQEVILRCVPISNHLYFYWYRQILGQKVEFLVSFYNNEISEKSEIFDDQFSVERPDGSNFTLKIRSTKLEDSAMYFCASIPRGGAMSGYTFGSGTRLTVV.

The rearrangement uses TRBV9 and TRBJ2-3; the match to TRBD2 covers 9 bases. The V gene's germline CDR1 is SGDLS and CDR2 YYNGEE. Trimming removed 0 bases from V and 1 base from J; junction bases left unmatched: 9. CDR3 size: 18 residues. CDR3 sequence (DNA): TGTGCCAGCAGCGTAGAGGTCCCTAGCGGGGAGGGCACAGATACGCAGTATTTT. Protein product: CASSVEVPSGEGTDTQYF.

The rearrangement joins TRBV5-4 to TRBJ1-6; tentatively, D is TRBD1 (5 bases). Trimming removed 0 bases from V and 3 bases from J, with 13 bases in between. CDR3 length: 17 amino acids. In germline, CDR1 is SGHNT, CDR2 YYREEE (reference sequence). The CDR3: CASSLGAGRGYNSPLHF. CDR3 DNA sequence: TGTGCCAGCAGCTTGGGAGCAGGGAGGGGCTATAATTCACCCCTCCACTTT.

The chain carries TRBV7-9 and TRBJ2-6; TRBD1 aligns across 9 bases. With 5 bases clipped from V and 3 bases from J, the junction kept 8 bases outside the gene matches. CDR1 is SEHNR and CDR2 is FQNEAQ in the germline V gene (reference sequence). The CDR3 extends over 17 amino acids. The CDR3 DNA reads as TGTGCCAGCAGCCCGGGACAGGGCAAAGGTGGGGCCAACGTCCTGACTTTC. Translating gives CASSPGQGKGGANVLTF.

This sequence joins TRBV7-8 and TRBJ2-7; 9 bases match TRBD1. With V trimmed by 5 bases and J by 0 bases, 5 bases remained unmatched. The CDR3 runs 15 residues. From germline, CDR1 is SGHVS and CDR2 FQNEAQ. Written as DNA, the CDR3 is TGTGCCAGCAGCCCCGGGACAGGGAACTCCTACGAGCAGTACTTC. The encoded protein is CASSPGTGNSYEQYF. Filled out from reference TRBV7-8 and TRBJ2-7, the complete variable domain reads GAGVSQSPRYKVAKRGQDVALRCDPISGHVSLFWYQQALGQGPEFLTYFQNEAQLDKSGLPSDRFFAERPEGSVSTLKIQRTQQEDSAVYLCASSPGTGNSYEQYFGPGTRLTVT.